This T cell receptor beta chain came from a study of cytomegalovirus exposure and HLA in healthy donors. Overall study results and limits: Excluded: some indistinguishable V segments such as TRBV6-2 and TRBV6-3. Highly shared variants forming one cluster were likely a sequencing artifact.

A multiplex PCR was run with 60 Vbeta primers and 13 Jbeta primers. Some clones are missing from TCRdb's copy, which holds only in-frame ones; the method was immunoSEQ multiplex PCR. In the table there are approximately 170,000 clones, about 75% of which are singletons. The CDR3 is made up of 13 amino acids. Germline V gene sequence: CDR1 SGHDN, CDR2 FVKESK. V was shortened by 4 bases and J by 2 bases, with 9 bases between the two germline ends. Donors sampled were nominally healthy, though unrecorded immune exposures were likely. Notes on this clone: What it recognizes is unknown.

This TCR came from a male donor in good health and CMV-seropositive. Sequencing used PBMCs. This rearrangement joins TRBV14 to TRBJ2-7; D might be TRBD1 (6 bases). Written as DNA, the CDR3 is TGTGCCAGCAGCCGCTCAGGGGCCTACGAGCAGTACTTC. Amino acid sequence: CASSRSGAYEQYF.